A selection of T cell receptor beta chains follows, all from one sample in a study of cytomegalovirus exposure and HLA in healthy donors. Profiled with immunoSEQ multiplex PCR; TCRdb holds only in-frame clones, not every one. Found here are about 140,000 clones, 80% to 90% of them singletons; the top ten hold more than 3.5%. Material: PBMCs. Receptor source: a woman aged 40 to 50 in good health and CMV-seropositive. CDR3s include the opening cysteine and the closing phenylalanine or tryptophan. D genes are given only for firm matches. Some rows have no size entry. The others give once, few or many, or a class for an expanded clone.

clone_size	v_call	j_call	d_call	cdr3_aa	cdr3_nt
NA	TRBV6-4	TRBJ2-6	NA	CASSDDSRASGANVLTF	TGTGCCAGCAGTGACGACTCAAGAGCCTCTGGGGCCAACGTCCTGACTTTC
NA	TRBV10-3	TRBJ2-1	TRBD2	CAIRPALAGDNEQFF	TGTGCCATCAGACCGGCCCTAGCGGGGGACAATGAGCAGTTCTTC
NA	TRBV9	TRBJ2-3	TRBD2	CASSVSGLAGPRDTQYF	TGTGCCAGCAGCGTATCCGGACTAGCGGGGCCCAGGGATACGCAGTATTTT
few	TRBV12-5	TRBJ2-2	TRBD2	CASGEREGHYTGELFF	TGTGCTAGTGGGGAGCGGGAGGGCCATTACACCGGGGAGCTGTTTTTT
NA	TRBV19	TRBJ2-5	TRBD1	CASSASGGSETQYF	TGTGCCAGTAGTGCCTCAGGGGGCAGCGAGACCCAGTACTTC
NA	TRBV28	TRBJ2-5	NA	CASISVRELGGVQETQYF	TGTGCCAGCATCTCCGTTCGGGAATTAGGGGGGGTTCAAGAGACCCAGTACTTC
few	TRBV4-3	TRBJ2-7	NA	CASSQGPDRRGHEQYF	TGCGCCAGCAGCCAGGGCCCGGACCGTCGCGGGCACGAGCAGTACTTC
NA	TRBV7-2	TRBJ1-6	TRBD1	CASSLLGTANNSPLHF	TGTGCCAGCAGCTTACTTGGGACAGCCAATAATTCACCCCTCCACTTT
NA	TRBV30	TRBJ1-2	TRBD1	CAWSVQRTGSRGYTF	TGTGCCTGGAGTGTACAAAGGACAGGGAGCCGCGGCTACACCTTC
NA	TRBV9	TRBJ2-3	NA	CASSGSQTGSPADTQYF	TGTGCCAGCAGCGGCTCCCAGACGGGGTCTCCGGCGGATACGCAGTATTTT
NA	TRBV5-1	TRBJ1-1	TRBD1	CASSFPRQGMGNTEAFF	TGCGCCAGCAGCTTCCCCCGACAGGGAATGGGGAACACTGAAGCTTTCTTT
NA	TRBV2	TRBJ2-3	TRBD2	CASSESVGSSGSLGTDTQYF	TGTGCCAGCAGTGAATCGGTGGGGTCTAGCGGGAGTCTTGGCACAGATACGCAGTATTTT
NA	TRBV14	TRBJ1-2	NA	CASSVQQGSGYTF	TGTGCCAGCAGTGTTCAACAGGGATCTGGCTACACCTTC
NA	TRBV6-1	TRBJ2-7	NA	CASSAAQSYEQYF	TGTGCCAGCAGTGCGGCACAGTCCTACGAGCAGTACTTC
NA	TRBV11-2	TRBJ2-3	NA	CASSSSGGDSTDTQYF	TGTGCCAGCAGCTCTTCCGGGGGTGACAGCACAGATACGCAGTATTTT
once	TRBV5-1	TRBJ1-4	NA	CASSGGRTTNEKLFF	TGCGCCAGCAGCGGGGGCCGGACAACTAATGAAAAACTGTTTTTT
NA	TRBV27	TRBJ1-2	NA	CASSFSGGYGYTF	TGTGCCAGCAGTTTTAGTGGAGGCTATGGCTACACCTTC
NA	TRBV18	TRBJ2-5	TRBD2	CASSQAGGPETQYF	TGTGCCAGCTCGCAAGCGGGGGGGCCAGAGACCCAGTACTTC
NA	TRBV6-6	TRBJ2-7	TRBD1	CASRRQGEGEQYF	TGTGCCAGCAGAAGACAGGGGGAGGGCGAGCAGTACTTC
NA	TRBV2	TRBJ1-1	NA	CASSEFQGTNTEAFF	TGTGCCAGCAGTGAATTTCAGGGGACGAACACTGAAGCTTTCTTT
NA	TRBV6-5	TRBJ1-6	NA	CASRPGTYNSPLHF	TGTGCCAGCAGACCCGGGACCTATAATTCACCCCTCCACTTT
NA	TRBV12-5	TRBJ2-7	NA	CDFGDYEQYF	TGTGACTTCGGAGACTACGAGCAGTACTTC
NA	TRBV14	TRBJ2-6	NA	CASSPWMGISSGANVLTF	TGTGCCAGCAGCCCATGGATGGGCATAAGCTCTGGGGCCAACGTCCTGACTTTC
NA	TRBV4-1	TRBJ2-4	TRBD2	CASSVAGGSLAKNIQYF	TGCGCCAGCAGCGTAGCGGGGGGGTCCTTAGCCAAAAACATTCAGTACTTC
NA	TRBV18	TRBJ1-4	NA	CASSPDINEKLFF	TGTGCCAGCTCACCGGACATAAATGAAAAACTGTTTTTT
NA	TRBV4-3	TRBJ1-1	NA	CASSQDRGVGDTEAFF	TGCGCCAGCAGCCAAGATCGGGGGGTGGGGGACACTGAAGCTTTCTTT
NA	TRBV28	TRBJ2-3	TRBD2	CASRAGGSPDTQYF	TGTGCCAGCAGAGCGGGAGGGTCGCCAGATACGCAGTATTTT
NA	TRBV5-4	TRBJ2-7	TRBD1	CASSSVGQGKSEQYF	TGTGCCAGCAGCTCGGTCGGACAGGGAAAAAGCGAGCAGTACTTC
NA	TRBV27	TRBJ2-5	TRBD2	CASSLSGSPWETQYF	TGTGCCAGCAGTTTGAGCGGGAGTCCGTGGGAGACCCAGTACTTC
NA	TRBV23-1	TRBJ2-1	NA	CASSQSNHEGRHNEQFF	TGCGCCAGCAGTCAATCGAATCACGAGGGTAGGCACAATGAGCAGTTCTTC
NA	TRBV5-4	TRBJ2-7	TRBD1	CASSPDRSTYEQYF	TGTGCCAGCAGCCCGGACAGGTCAACCTACGAGCAGTACTTC
NA	TRBV2	TRBJ2-5	TRBD1	CASSQGQGRETQYF	TGTGCCAGCAGTCAGGGACAGGGGCGGGAGACCCAGTACTTC
few	TRBV29-1	TRBJ2-5	NA	CSVGGASGETQYF	TGCAGCGTTGGGGGGGCTAGCGGAGAGACCCAGTACTTC